This paragraph covers one T cell receptor (beta chain) sequence. Its matching antigen is unknown. This specimen comes from a study of vaccination effects on CD4 cells after COVID-19. Study as a whole: Samples gathered post-vaccine arrived a median of 72 days past the second dose. Points from the study as a whole: Healthy vaccinees' vaccine-induced clones included only 1 of 255 that recognized common cold coronaviruses.

Following an approximately eleven-day culture, CD4+ T cells were purified. Two-dose BNT162b2 or mRNA-1273 vaccination was given to participants. Each vaccine recipient was nucleocapsid antibody negative and had no prior SARS-CoV-2 infection. Days 3 and 7 were when half the medium was replaced with IL-2 medium. Sequencing was performed with immunoSEQ multiplex PCR; in TCRdb, only in-frame clones are kept and a portion is missing. The sample has approximately 47,000 clones; roughly three quarters are singletons. V was pared by 3 bases and J by 5 bases, with 10 bases between. From germline, CDR1 is MDHEN and CDR2 SYDVKM. CDR3 length equals 13 residues.

The source was CD4+ T cells from PBMCs cultured without peptide, collected after COVID-19 vaccination. The chain links TRBV28 to TRBJ1-2, with a weak D call TRBD1 (5 bases). The TCR comes from a human donor who received a COVID-19 vaccine. CDR3 residues: CASSLPGAYGYTF. Written as DNA, the CDR3 is TGTGCCAGCAGTTTGCCCGGGGCTTATGGCTACACCTTC.